These 23 T cell receptor beta chains were sequenced from one sample in a study of liver allograft versus peripheral blood T cells. Study background: Repertoires from peripheral blood of liver transplant recipients were compared with those inside their transplanted livers.

TCRdb fed the reads into MiXCR, producing one record per CDR3 protein. The sample lists approximately 7,300 distinct CDR3 sequences; roughly 18% were seen once. The origin of the receptors is a human patient who had a liver transplant. Some T cells could come from the graft donor.

The chain recombines TRBV7-3 with TRBJ1-5, with D tentatively TRBD1 (5 bases). The CDR3 consists of 13 residues. CDR1 SGHTA and CDR2 FQGTGA come from the germline V gene. V was pared by 1 base and J by 7 bases, with 8 bases between. The CDR3: CASSLSEGQPQHF. As DNA, the CDR3 is TGTGCCAGCAGCTTAAGTGAGGGGCAGCCCCAGCATTTT.

By sample share, this clonotype is medium-sized (0.01 to 0.1%). The rearrangement joins TRBV19 to TRBJ1-5; tentatively, D is TRBD1 (5 bases). This CDR3 is built from 15 residues. Germline-derived CDR1 and CDR2 are LNHDA and SQIVND (reference sequence). V was pared by 5 bases and J by 7 bases, with 18 bases between. The CDR3 spells CASSPQGGVRQPQHF. The CDR3 DNA reads TGTGCCAGTAGTCCCCAGGGTGGGGTGCGCCAGCCCCAGCATTTT.

By share, this clonotype counts as medium-sized. V is TRBV6-1 and J is TRBJ1-2, with unresolved D. Trimming left V 11 bases short and J 4 bases short, with 14 bases between. Germline CDR1 reads MNHNS; CDR2 reads SASEGT. The CDR3 contains 12 residues. CDR3 sequence reads: CASEGSIYGYTF. As DNA, the CDR3 is TGTGCCTCGGAAGGCAGCATCTATGGCTACACCTTC.

This clonotype rates as medium-sized. The rearrangement uses TRBV29-1 and TRBJ1-2; perhaps TRBD1 as D (6 bases). The CDR3 is made up of 12 amino acids. Between the trimmed V and J ends, which lost 6 bases and 4 bases, there was a span of 12 bases. Germline loops: CDR1 SQVTM, CDR2 ANQGSEA. CDR3 in DNA: TGCAGCGTGGGATCGGACAGCTATGGCTACACCTTC. Encoded protein: CSVGSDSYGYTF.

This clonotype appeared many times. The chain recombines TRBV6-5 with TRBJ1-1; 9 nucleotides agree with TRBD1. Unmatched junction bases numbered 9, after V lost 10 bases and J lost 3 bases. The CDR3 loop spans 14 amino acids. Germline-derived CDR1 and CDR2 are MNHEY and SVGAGI. In nucleotides, the CDR3 is TGTGCCACCCTCCGGGACAGGGTTGACACTGAAGCTTTCTTT. Translating it yields CATLRDRVDTEAFF.

Only a few counts were recorded for this clonotype. This sequence joins TRBV6-5 and TRBJ2-7; D might be TRBD1 (5 bases). Germline CDR1 and CDR2: MNHEY and SVGAGI. V dropped 0 bases and J dropped 6 bases, with 12 bases sitting between them. The CDR3 has 14 amino acids. Here the CDR3 reads CASSYSMGRGEQYF. For the CDR3, the DNA is TGTGCCAGCAGTTACTCGATGGGTAGGGGCGAGCAGTACTTC.

The rearrangement joins TRBV20-1 to TRBJ1-2; D call uncertain. This CDR3 is built from 13 residues. Germline CDR1 reads DFQATT; CDR2 reads SNEGSKA (reference sequence). Trimming shortened V by 1 base and J by 7 bases, and 13 bases separated the two germline ends. CDR3 sequence reads: CSARGTSEGGYTF. DNA of the CDR3: TGCAGTGCTAGAGGGACTTCAGAAGGTGGCTACACCTTC.

There are many counts of this clonotype. The chain couples TRBV7-2 to TRBJ2-7; D is tentatively TRBD1 or TRBD2 (5 bases each). Germline values: CDR1 SGHTA, CDR2 FQGNSA. The CDR3 has 14 amino acids. Trimming removed 0 bases at V and 4 bases at J, with 10 bases between. The CDR3 coding sequence is TGTGCCAGCAGCTTAGCGGGGACGGATTACGAGCAGTACTTC. Protein product: CASSLAGTDYEQYF.

This clonotype was seen ten or more times. The genes are TRBV20-1 and TRBJ1-2, with D hard to call. The CDR3 covers 11 residues. CDR1 and CDR2 (germline): DFQATT, SNEGSKA (reference sequence). In nucleotides, the CDR3 is TGCAGGATGAAGAGGAGCTATGGCTACACCTTC. Encoded protein: CRMKRSYGYTF.

This clonotype occurred a few times. The V and J genes are TRBV11-2 and TRBJ1-3, with 8 bases fitting TRBD1. The CDR3 is made up of 17 amino acids. The V and J ends lost 1 base and 2 bases, in that order; junction bases with no gene match: 7. The germline V gene encodes CDR1 SGHAT and CDR2 FQNNGV. The CDR3 DNA sequence: TGTGCCAGCAGCTTAGTTCCAGGGGGCGCGACTGGAAACACCATATATTTT. Its translation: CASSLVPGGATGNTIYF.

Ten or more counts support this clonotype. V and J are TRBV15 and TRBJ1-4; the match to TRBD1 covers 7 bases. V lost 1 base and J lost 6; bases outside the gene matches: 2. There are 14 residues in the CDR3. The germline CDR1 and CDR2 sequences are LNHNV and YYDKDF (reference sequence). CDR3 nucleotides: TGTGCCACCAGCAGAGGACAGGGAGATGAAAAACTGTTTTTT. As protein: CATSRGQGDEKLFF.

This clonotype is medium-sized within its sample. The J gene is TRBJ1-1, the V gene TRBV10-3; unclear D gene. The length of the CDR3 is 14 residues. V was clipped by 1 base and J by 3 bases, with 9 bases between them. The germline CDR1 and CDR2 sequences are ENHRY and SYGVKD. As DNA, the CDR3 is TGTGCCATCAGTGAGTGGGAGGAACACACTGAAGCTTTCTTT. Translation: CAISEWEEHTEAFF.

By share of the sample, this clonotype is medium-sized. The chain links TRBV5-4 to TRBJ1-2; 7 bases fit TRBD1. Germline assignment: CDR1 SGHNT and CDR2 YYREEE (reference sequence). The CDR3 runs to 15 residues. Germline trimming cut 2 bases from V and 2 bases from J; bases unmatched to any gene: 6. DNA for the CDR3: TGTGCCAGCAGCTTACCCGTGACAGGGAACTATGGCTACACCTTC. This translates into CASSLPVTGNYGYTF.

By proportion, this clonotype is medium-sized. The genes are TRBV6-5 and TRBJ1-2; TRBD1 might be the D (6 bases). This CDR3 spans 13 amino acids. The V end was cut by 5 bases, the J end by 5 bases, with 12 bases between. CDR1 is MNHEY, CDR2 SVGAGI, per germline. The CDR3 sequence: CASSRTVGYGYTF. The CDR3 DNA reads TGTGCCAGCAGTCGGACAGTGGGTTATGGCTACACCTTC.

This clonotype was recorded once. The chain couples TRBV2 to TRBJ1-5, with 7 bases identical to TRBD1. This CDR3 comprises 14 residues. After removal of 3 bases from V and 7 bases from J, the junction contained 6 bases not matched to a gene. Germline V lookup: CDR1 SNHLY, CDR2 FYNNEI. CDR3 DNA: TGTGCCAGCAGTGACCGAGGGGGCAGCCAGCCCCAGCATTTT. This translates into CASSDRGGSQPQHF.

This clonotype is categorized as medium-sized. The DNA for the CDR3 is TGTGCCAGCCGGGACCTATATGTCCCACCCCTCCACTTT. The encoded protein is CASRDLYVPPLHF. V and J are TRBV6-2 or TRBV6-3 and TRBJ1-6; D might be TRBD1 (5 bases). Germline V gives CDR1 MNHEY, CDR2 SVGEGT. CDR3 length equals 13 residues. Trimming stripped 8 bases from V and 11 bases from J, with 16 bases between.

Remarks on this clonotype: This may stem from a read error, because a much larger clone lies one nucleotide away. V and J are TRBV10-3 and TRBJ1-1; 7 nucleotides match TRBD1. The germline CDR1 and CDR2 sequences are ENHRY and SYGVKD. This CDR3 has 15 residues. V trimming: 6 bases; J trimming: 1 base; junction bases outside the gene matches: 8. The DNA of the CDR3 is TGTGCCATCAGGAGACAGGGATGGGGGAACACTGAAGCTTTCTTT. This gives the protein CAIRRQGWGNTEAFF.

The rearrangement joins TRBV27 to TRBJ1-5; 11 nucleotides agree with TRBD1. The CDR3 spans 14 residues. Germline CDR1 and CDR2: MNHEY and SMNVEV (reference sequence). V shed 3 bases, J shed 5 bases, and the junction held 0 bases outside the gene matches. CDR3 nucleotide sequence: TGTGCCAGCAGTTTGGGACAGGGGGATCAGCCCCAGCATTTT. Its protein is CASSLGQGDQPQHF.

This clonotype qualifies as medium-sized. The J gene is TRBJ1-6, the V gene TRBV6-2 or TRBV6-3; 7 bases align to TRBD1. Germline V CDR1 and CDR2: MNHEY, SVGEGT. The CDR3 is 18 amino acids. Trimming took 2 bases from V and 0 from J; bases not matched to a gene: 7. The CDR3 loop reads CASSYRGQASSYNSPLHF. CDR3 in DNA: TGTGCCAGCAGTTACCGTGGACAGGCCAGCTCCTATAATTCACCCCTCCACTTT.

The chain carries TRBV20-1 and TRBJ2-7, with TRBD1 matching 7 bases. Unmatched junction bases numbered 6, after V lost 5 bases and J lost 5 bases. The CDR3 covers 12 residues. Germline V lookup: CDR1 DFQATT, CDR2 SNEGSKA (reference sequence). The CDR3: CSAGTDLNEQYF. The DNA for the CDR3 is TGCAGTGCTGGGACAGATCTAAACGAGCAGTACTTC.

This clonotype is medium-sized in the sample. This rearrangement joins TRBV18 to TRBJ1-5; D not certain. The V end was cut by 0 bases, the J end by 3 bases, with 6 bases between. Germline-derived CDR1 and CDR2 are KGHSH and LQKENI. The CDR3 has 14 amino acids. DNA for the CDR3: TGTGCCAGCTCACCACCGCAGTACAATCAGCCCCAGCATTTT. Protein product: CASSPPQYNQPQHF. Together with reference TRBV18 and TRBJ1-5, the CDR3 gives the full variable domain: NAGVMQNPRHLVRRRGQEARLRCSPMKGHSHVYWYRQLPEEGLKFMVYLQKENIIDESGMPKERFSAEFPKEGPSILRIQQVVRGDSAAYFCASSPPQYNQPQHFGDGTRLSIL.

This chain links TRBV5-1 with TRBJ1-3; D is possibly TRBD1 (5 bases). Germline-derived CDR1 and CDR2 are SGHRS and YFSETQ. V dropped 4 bases and J dropped 3 bases, with 14 bases sitting between them. The CDR3 runs 15 residues. CDR3 DNA: TGCGCCAGCAGCCCGGAAGGGACCAATGGAAACACCATATATTTT. Translated, it gives CASSPEGTNGNTIYF.

The table lists this clonotype with a few counts. In DNA, the CDR3 is TGTGCCAGCAGCCAAGGGACACCCTCCTACGAGCAGTACTTC. Its translation: CASSQGTPSYEQYF. V and J are TRBV3-1 and TRBJ2-7, with D tentatively TRBD1 (5 bases). Trimming stripped 1 base from V and 0 bases from J, with 7 bases between. CDR1 and CDR2 from the germline V gene are LGHDT and YNNKEL (reference sequence). There are 14 residues in the CDR3.